The rows below give T cell receptor beta chains drawn from one sample of a study of PD-1 blockade in classical Hodgkin lymphoma. This table comes from immunoSEQ multiplex PCR, and its TCRdb copy is limited to in-frame clones, with some not included. Of around 58,000 clones in the sample, 90% were seen once. The sample was peripheral blood mononuclear cells (PBMCs), taken at baseline. The receptors derive from a human donor with classical Hodgkin lymphoma. Each CDR3 is given with its conserved first and last residue. Fields, in order: J gene, D gene, V gene, clone size, CDR3 DNA, CDR3 protein. The D gene is left open where the match is weak. Only some rows state a clone size, as once, few, many or a class for expanded clones.

j_gene: TRBJ1-2; d_gene: TRBD1; v_gene: TRBV5-6; abundance: .; CDR3nt: TGTGCCAGCAGCTTGGGACAGGGGCCTGGCTACACCTTC; CDR3aa: CASSLGQGPGYTF
j_gene: TRBJ1-5; d_gene: .; v_gene: TRBV4-1; abundance: few; CDR3nt: TGCGCCAGCAGCCAAGCTAGCAATCAGCCCCAGCATTTT; CDR3aa: CASSQASNQPQHF
j_gene: TRBJ2-5; d_gene: .; v_gene: TRBV7-8; abundance: .; CDR3nt: TGTGCCAGCAGTGAGAGTAGATTCCAAGAGACCCAGTACTTC; CDR3aa: CASSESRFQETQYF
j_gene: TRBJ2-7; d_gene: .; v_gene: TRBV27; abundance: .; CDR3nt: TGTGCCAGCAGTTTAGGATACGAGCAGTACTTC; CDR3aa: CASSLGYEQYF
j_gene: TRBJ2-7; d_gene: TRBD2; v_gene: TRBV28; abundance: .; CDR3nt: TGTGCCAGCAGTCCGGGACTAGGGTCCTACGAGCAGTACTTC; CDR3aa: CASSPGLGSYEQYF
j_gene: TRBJ2-1; d_gene: TRBD2; v_gene: TRBV18; abundance: .; CDR3nt: TGTGCCAGCTCGCGCACTAGCGGGAGATATATATACAATGAGCAGTTCTTC; CDR3aa: CASSRTSGRYIYNEQFF
j_gene: TRBJ1-5; d_gene: .; v_gene: TRBV28; abundance: .; CDR3nt: TGTGCCAGCAGTGGGAGGGGGGGCCAGCCCCAGCATTTT; CDR3aa: CASSGRGGQPQHF
j_gene: TRBJ1-1; d_gene: TRBD1; v_gene: TRBV5-4; abundance: .; CDR3nt: TGTGCCAGCAGCTTGACGACAGGGAGTTGGGCTGAAGCTTTCTTT; CDR3aa: CASSLTTGSWAEAFF
j_gene: TRBJ1-5; d_gene: .; v_gene: TRBV19; abundance: .; CDR3nt: TGTGCCAGTACCCCCGCGGGGGTTAGCAATCAGCCCCAGCATTTT; CDR3aa: CASTPAGVSNQPQHF
j_gene: TRBJ1-5; d_gene: TRBD1; v_gene: TRBV28; abundance: once; CDR3nt: TGTGCCAGCAGTTGGGACAGCAGACATCAGCCCCAGCATTTT; CDR3aa: CASSWDSRHQPQHF
j_gene: TRBJ2-3; d_gene: .; v_gene: TRBV28; abundance: .; CDR3nt: TGTGCCAGCAGTTTTGTGGGAGCGTATACGCAGTATTTT; CDR3aa: CASSFVGAYTQYF
j_gene: TRBJ1-6; d_gene: TRBD1; v_gene: TRBV2; abundance: .; CDR3nt: TGTGCCAGCAGCGGAGACAGGGGATTAAGCTCCTATAATTCACCCCTCCACTTT; CDR3aa: CASSGDRGLSSYNSPLHF
j_gene: TRBJ1-2; d_gene: .; v_gene: TRBV4-1; abundance: .; CDR3nt: TGCGCCAGCAGCCAATCAGCCTTCTATGGCTACACCTTC; CDR3aa: CASSQSAFYGYTF
j_gene: TRBJ2-1; d_gene: .; v_gene: TRBV5-1; abundance: .; CDR3nt: TGCGCCAGCAGCGCGAGGTCCCAAAACAATGAGCAGTTCTTC; CDR3aa: CASSARSQNNEQFF
j_gene: TRBJ2-3; d_gene: .; v_gene: TRBV10-1; abundance: .; CDR3nt: TGCGCCAGCAGCCTCGACAGAGCTAGCACAGATACGCAGTATTTT; CDR3aa: CASSLDRASTDTQYF
j_gene: TRBJ2-1; d_gene: .; v_gene: TRBV27; abundance: few; CDR3nt: TGTGCCAGCAAGGCTAGCTCCTACAATGAGCAGTTCTTC; CDR3aa: CASKASSYNEQFF
j_gene: TRBJ1-1; d_gene: TRBD1; v_gene: TRBV4-2; abundance: .; CDR3nt: TGTGCCAGCAGCCAAGATTTATTTAGGGACAGGGGCGCCGATGAAGCTTTCTTT; CDR3aa: CASSQDLFRDRGADEAFF
j_gene: TRBJ2-2; d_gene: .; v_gene: TRBV28; abundance: .; CDR3nt: TGTGCCAGCAGTTTATGGGAAAACACCGGGGAGCTGTTTTTT; CDR3aa: CASSLWENTGELFF
j_gene: TRBJ1-5; d_gene: .; v_gene: TRBV27; abundance: .; CDR3nt: TGTGCCAGCAGTTTATCCCAGGGAACTCAGCCCCAGCATTTT; CDR3aa: CASSLSQGTQPQHF
j_gene: TRBJ1-5; d_gene: .; v_gene: TRBV28; abundance: .; CDR3nt: TGTGCCAGCAGTTTCTCAGGGTCTGGCAATCAGCCCCAGCATTTT; CDR3aa: CASSFSGSGNQPQHF
j_gene: TRBJ1-4; d_gene: TRBD1; v_gene: TRBV27; abundance: .; CDR3nt: TGTGCCAGCAGGTTAACAGGGGTTAGCGAAAAACTGTTTTTT; CDR3aa: CASRLTGVSEKLFF
j_gene: TRBJ2-7; d_gene: .; v_gene: TRBV2; abundance: .; CDR3nt: TGTGCCAGCAGTCCGGGACGAGTGGGGCTAGGAGAGCAGTACTTC; CDR3aa: CASSPGRVGLGEQYF